The 26 T cell receptor beta chains below come from one sample, sequenced in a study of siplizumab effects on memory and regulatory T cells. Sequenced by immunoSEQ multiplex PCR; TCRdb stores in-frame clones only, minus some. The table shows around 86,000 clones, with 94% occurring only once. The material sequenced was non-Treg CD4+ T cells sorted from blood. The receptor source for this set is a human donor in good health.

This clone came up a few times. The rearrangement uses TRBV19 and TRBJ2-2, with no clear D. Trimming shortened V by 4 bases and J by 7 bases, and 7 bases separated the two germline ends. This CDR3 spans 12 amino acids. The V gene's germline CDR1 is LNHDA and CDR2 SQIVND (reference sequence). In DNA, the CDR3 is TGTGCCAGTAGTACTTATATCGGGGAGCTGTTTTTT. It yields the protein CASSTYIGELFF. Full variable domain (rest looked up from reference TRBV19 and TRBJ2-2): DGGITQSPKYLFRKEGQNVTLSCEQNLNHDAMYWYRQDPGQGLRLIYYSQIVNDFQKGDIAEGYSVSREKKESFPLTVTSAQKNPTAFYLCASSTYIGELFFGEGSRLTVL.

The chain recombines TRBV30 with TRBJ1-1; D not resolved. The CDR3 extends over 13 amino acids. CDR1 and CDR2 (germline): GTSNPN, SVGIG (reference sequence). Trimming took 2 bases from V and 0 from J, leaving 7 bases between them. The CDR3 DNA is TGTGCCTGGAGTTTCGGGATGAACACTGAAGCTTTCTTT. Its translation is CAWSFGMNTEAFF.

The V gene is TRBV4-1, the J gene TRBJ2-1; possible D gene TRBD2, 5 bases. Trimming took 0 bases from V and 0 from J, leaving 15 bases between them. The CDR3 is 18 amino acids. Germline CDR1 reads MGHRA; CDR2 reads YSYEKL. CDR3 nucleotide sequence: TGCGCCAGCAGCCAAGATCGGACCCGGGGAAGCTCCTACAATGAGCAGTTCTTC. Translation gives CASSQDRTRGSSYNEQFF.

The J gene is TRBJ1-2, the V gene TRBV6-1, with a tentative D call TRBD1 (6 bases). The CDR3 loop spans 16 amino acids. V was pared by 3 bases and J by 5 bases, with 19 bases between. The germline V gene has CDR1 MNHNS and CDR2 SASEGT. This CDR3 is CASSDPSTGLVYGYTF. In DNA form, the CDR3 reads TGTGCCAGCAGTGACCCCTCCACAGGGTTGGTGTATGGCTACACCTTC.

The chain combines TRBV20-1 with TRBJ2-5; no reliable D call. V shed 5 bases and J shed 5 bases, with 9 bases lying between them. Germline lookup yields CDR1 DFQATT and CDR2 SNEGSKA (reference sequence). The CDR3 extends over 11 amino acids. CDR3: CSARFLETQYF. Written as DNA, the CDR3 is TGCAGTGCTCGGTTCTTGGAGACCCAGTACTTC.

This chain joins TRBV6-4 and TRBJ1-1, with 11 bases identical to TRBD1. CDR3 length: 14 amino acids. V lost 6 bases, J lost 7 bases, and 7 bases stayed unmatched. Germline values: CDR1 MRHNA, CDR2 SNTAGT. The CDR3 loop is CASRYVGTGGEAFF. The CDR3 DNA reads TGTGCCAGCAGATATGTTGGGACAGGGGGTGAAGCTTTCTTT.

This clone came up once. The chain combines TRBV5-1 with TRBJ1-5; 9 nucleotides match TRBD1. The J segment lost 6 bases and the V segment lost 4 bases, leaving 5 bases of the junction unmatched. CDR1 is SGHRS, CDR2 YFSETQ, per germline. The CDR3 runs to 14 residues. CDR3 coding DNA: TGCGCCAGCAGCCTGGGACAGGGCGGTCAGCCCCAGCATTTT. Translating it yields CASSLGQGGQPQHF.

This clone came up once. V and J are TRBV7-9 and TRBJ2-7, with TRBD2 matching 8 bases. V shed 3 bases and J 5 bases; nucleotides not matched to a gene: 6. The germline CDR1 and CDR2 sequences are SEHNR and FQNEAQ (reference sequence). The CDR3 is made up of 14 amino acids. DNA of the CDR3: TGTGCCAGCAGCTTTTCGGGAGGGCCAAACGAGCAGTACTTC. Its protein is CASSFSGGPNEQYF.

The chain is built from TRBV25-1 and TRBJ1-2; no clear D. From germline, CDR1 is MGHDK and CDR2 SYGVNS. Trimming stripped 7 bases from V and 6 bases from J, with 15 bases between. The CDR3 is 13 residues long. DNA of the CDR3: TGTGCCAGCATAGCAGTGGGCGCACATGGCTACACCTTC. The encoded protein is CASIAVGAHGYTF.

V usage is TRBV7-9 and J usage is TRBJ2-7; D is possibly TRBD1 or TRBD2 (5 bases each). Trimming pared 2 bases from V and 5 bases from J, leaving 19 bases between. CDR3 size: 16 residues. CDR1 is SEHNR and CDR2 is FQNEAQ in the germline V gene (reference sequence). CDR3 bases: TGTGCCAGCAGCTTAATGGGACGGGCCCCGGGAAACGAGCAGTACTTC. It codes for CASSLMGRAPGNEQYF.

The chain has TRBV19 and TRBJ2-3, with 16 bases identical to TRBD2. V trimming: 4 bases; J trimming: 6 bases; junction bases outside the gene matches: 7. Germline V gives CDR1 LNHDA, CDR2 SQIVND (reference sequence). CDR3 length equals 17 residues. Here the CDR3 DNA reads TGTGCCAGTAGTAGGGGACTAGCGGGAGGGGCCGGGGATACGCAGTATTTT. Its protein product is CASSRGLAGGAGDTQYF.

This clone has a single count. This rearrangement joins TRBV7-6 to TRBJ2-2; no firm D call. The V gene lost 5 bases and the J gene lost 4 bases, with 14 bases spanning the gap. CDR1 is SGHVS, CDR2 FNYEAQ, per germline. The CDR3 spans 15 residues. CDR3 residues: CASSPPGSSTGELFF. The CDR3 nucleotides read TGTGCCAGCAGCCCGCCCGGGTCCAGCACCGGGGAGCTGTTTTTT.

This clone was seen only a few times. The CDR3 DNA is TGTGCCAGCAGCACTCAACAGGGTACTGAAGCTTTCTTT. This gives the protein CASSTQQGTEAFF. This chain links TRBV9 with TRBJ1-1; maybe TRBD1 (6 bases). Per germline, CDR1 SGDLS and CDR2 YYNGEE. The CDR3 is 13 amino acids. V gave up 4 bases and J gave up 5 bases, with 12 bases separating them.

The chain combines TRBV4-1 with TRBJ2-5, with D possibly being TRBD1 or TRBD2 (5 bases each). The V end lost 0 bases, the J end lost 5 bases, and 16 bases lay between the germline ends. CDR1 and CDR2 (germline): MGHRA, YSYEKL. This CDR3 spans 16 amino acids. CDR3: CASSQEGTRTRETQYF. The DNA for the CDR3 is TGCGCCAGCAGCCAAGAGGGGACGAGGACTCGGGAGACCCAGTACTTC.

The chain joins TRBV5-6 to TRBJ2-1; D possibly uses TRBD1 or TRBD2 (5 bases each). Germline-derived CDR1 and CDR2 are SGHDT and YYEEEE. V was cut by 2 bases and J by 7 bases, with 13 bases left in between. The CDR3 is made up of 14 amino acids. CDR3 in amino acids: CASSLSGAGNEQFF. The CDR3 coding sequence is TGTGCCAGCAGCTTATCCGGGGCTGGGAATGAGCAGTTCTTC.

The chain employs TRBV5-1 and TRBJ2-3, with TRBD2 matching 14 bases. The V gene's germline CDR1 is SGHRS and CDR2 YFSETQ. The J segment lost 5 bases and the V segment lost 6 bases, leaving 8 bases of the junction unmatched. The length of the CDR3 is 16 residues. CDR3 nucleotide sequence: TGCGCCAGCACTAAGGGACTAGCGGGAGTGGAAGATACGCAGTATTTT. Translated: CASTKGLAGVEDTQYF.

The rearrangement uses TRBV7-2 and TRBJ1-2, with D unclear. Germline CDR1 is SGHTA and CDR2 is FQGNSA. V lost 5 bases, J lost 8 bases, and 15 bases lay in between. CDR3 size: 13 residues. The CDR3 loop reads CASSPPGIEGYTF. The CDR3 region has the DNA TGTGCCAGCAGCCCCCCTGGGATAGAGGGCTACACCTTC.

The chain has TRBV4-2 and TRBJ1-2; possibly TRBD1 for D (5 bases). Germline V CDR1 and CDR2: LGHNA, YNFKEQ. Trimming took 0 bases from V and 5 from J, leaving 16 bases between them. The CDR3 length is 16 residues. CDR3 in amino acids: CASSQDGGPAGYGYTF. As DNA, the CDR3 is TGTGCCAGCAGCCAAGATGGCGGCCCAGCAGGGTATGGCTACACCTTC.

V is TRBV7-9 and J is TRBJ2-3; D gene ambiguous. Trimming shortened V by 5 bases and J by 0 bases, and 6 bases separated the two germline ends. CDR1 and CDR2 (germline): SEHNR, FQNEAQ (reference sequence). CDR3 size: 13 residues. The CDR3 here is CASSVSSTDTQYF. DNA of the CDR3: TGTGCCAGCAGCGTCTCTAGCACAGATACGCAGTATTTT.

This rearrangement joins TRBV5-3 to TRBJ1-5; D call uncertain. TRBV5-3 is recorded as an ORF, its role being uncertain. The CDR3 has 14 residues. Trimming shortened V by 5 bases and J by 6 bases, and 15 bases separated the two germline ends. CDR3 nucleotides: TGTGCCAGAAGGGGGTCAGAGAGGTGTCAGCCCCAGCATTTT. Translated: CARRGSERCQPQHF.

The chain has TRBV7-9 and TRBJ1-2; D is unresolved. Germline loops: CDR1 SEHNR, CDR2 FQNEAQ (reference sequence). This CDR3 has 14 amino acids. The V end lost 5 bases, the J end lost 8 bases, and 18 bases lay between the germline ends. The CDR3 DNA reads TGTGCCAGCAGCCCCTGGTATACGGGAAGCGGCTACACCTTC. Translated, it gives CASSPWYTGSGYTF.

The chain uses TRBV5-1 and TRBJ2-7, with D possibly being TRBD2 (6 bases). The CDR3 is made up of 17 amino acids. CDR1 SGHRS and CDR2 YFSETQ come from the germline V gene. V was cut by 0 bases and J by 5 bases, with 21 bases left in between. The CDR3 DNA reads as TGCGCCAGCAGCTTGGTATCTGGCGGGGCCTCGGGGGACGAGCAGTACTTC. It encodes CASSLVSGGASGDEQYF.

This chain uses TRBV6-6 with TRBJ2-7; no reliable D call. CDR3 length equals 13 residues. Germline loops: CDR1 MNHNY, CDR2 SVGAGI (reference sequence). V was pared by 5 bases and J by 6 bases, with 14 bases between. CDR3 nucleotides: TGTGCCAGCAGTGCCAACAAGGGTAGCGAGCAGTACTTC. Amino acids: CASSANKGSEQYF.

This clone was counted a single time. The chain has TRBV7-2 and TRBJ2-1; the D is unclear. The CDR3 length is 16 residues. Germline CDR1 SGHTA, CDR2 FQGNSA. Trimming removed 5 bases at V and 0 bases at J, with 14 bases between. The CDR3 here is CASSPRTYRSYNEQFF. The CDR3 DNA is TGTGCCAGCAGCCCTAGGACCTACCGCTCCTACAATGAGCAGTTCTTC.

The chain couples TRBV6-1 to TRBJ2-7, with 7 bases matching TRBD1. Trimming cost V 4 bases and J 4 bases; bases outside gene matches: 10. The germline V gene encodes CDR1 MNHNS and CDR2 SASEGT. CDR3 length equals 15 residues. This CDR3 is CASSATDRKKYEQYF. In DNA form, the CDR3 reads TGTGCCAGCAGTGCAACGGACAGGAAAAAATACGAGCAGTACTTC.

This sequence joins TRBV7-6 and TRBJ1-2; 8 bases line up with TRBD1. Germline V gene data show CDR1 as SGHVS and CDR2 as FNYEAQ. J was trimmed by 6 bases and V by 0 bases; bases with no gene match: 3. CDR3 length equals 14 residues. CDR3 region: CASSLAAGGNGYTF. The CDR3 coding sequence is TGTGCCAGCAGCTTAGCTGCAGGGGGCAATGGCTACACCTTC.